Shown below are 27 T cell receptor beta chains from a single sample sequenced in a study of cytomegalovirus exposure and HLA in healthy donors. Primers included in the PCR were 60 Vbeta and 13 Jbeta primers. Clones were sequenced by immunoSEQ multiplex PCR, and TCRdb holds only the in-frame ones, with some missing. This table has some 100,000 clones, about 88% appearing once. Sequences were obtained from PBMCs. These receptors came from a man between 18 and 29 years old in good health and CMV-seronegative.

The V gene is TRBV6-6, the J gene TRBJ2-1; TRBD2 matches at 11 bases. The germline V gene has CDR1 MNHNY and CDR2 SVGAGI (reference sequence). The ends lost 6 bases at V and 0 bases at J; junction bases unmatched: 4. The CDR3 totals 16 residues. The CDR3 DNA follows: TGTGCCAGCAGCGCTAGCGGGAGGAGCTCCTACAATGAGCAGTTCTTC. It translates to CASSASGRSSYNEQFF.

In DNA form, the CDR3 reads TGTGCCAGCAGTTCGCAGCTAGCCGGGCAGTTCTTC. Protein sequence: CASSSQLAGQFF. This chain connects TRBV28 to TRBJ2-1, with a possible D match to TRBD2 (5 bases). The CDR3 has 12 amino acids. Trimming stripped 4 bases from V and 12 bases from J, with 13 bases between. The germline V gene has CDR1 MDHEN and CDR2 SYDVKM.

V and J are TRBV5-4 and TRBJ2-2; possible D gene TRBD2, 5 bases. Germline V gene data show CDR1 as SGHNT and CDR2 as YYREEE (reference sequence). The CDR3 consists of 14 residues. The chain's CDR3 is CVRERDCHTGELFF. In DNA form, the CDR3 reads TGTGTGAGAGAACGGGATTGCCACACCGGGGAGCTGTTTTTT. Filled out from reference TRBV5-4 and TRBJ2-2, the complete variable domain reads ETGVTQSPTHLIKTRGQQVTLRCSSQSGHNTVSWYQQALGQGPQFIFQYYREEENGRGNFPPRFSGLQFPNYSSELNVNALELDDSALYLCVRERDCHTGELFFGEGSRLTVL.

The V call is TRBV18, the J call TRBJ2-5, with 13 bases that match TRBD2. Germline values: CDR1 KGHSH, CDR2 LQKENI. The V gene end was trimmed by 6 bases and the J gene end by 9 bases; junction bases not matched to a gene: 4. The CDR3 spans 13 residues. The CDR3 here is CASSGTSGKAQYF. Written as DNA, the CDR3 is TGTGCCAGCTCTGGGACTAGCGGGAAGGCCCAGTACTTC.

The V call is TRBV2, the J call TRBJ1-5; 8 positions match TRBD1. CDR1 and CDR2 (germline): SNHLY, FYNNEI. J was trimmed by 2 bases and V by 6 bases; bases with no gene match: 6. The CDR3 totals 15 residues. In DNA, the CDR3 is TGTGCCAGCAGGGGGGACAGGTACGGCAATCAGCCCCAGCATTTT. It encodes CASRGDRYGNQPQHF.

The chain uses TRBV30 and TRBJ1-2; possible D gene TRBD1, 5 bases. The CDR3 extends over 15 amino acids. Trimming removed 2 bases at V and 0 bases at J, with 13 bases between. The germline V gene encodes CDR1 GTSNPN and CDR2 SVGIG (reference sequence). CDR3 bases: TGTGCCTGGAGTTGGGGGGGGTCAGCTAACTATGGCTACACCTTC. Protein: CAWSWGGSANYGYTF.

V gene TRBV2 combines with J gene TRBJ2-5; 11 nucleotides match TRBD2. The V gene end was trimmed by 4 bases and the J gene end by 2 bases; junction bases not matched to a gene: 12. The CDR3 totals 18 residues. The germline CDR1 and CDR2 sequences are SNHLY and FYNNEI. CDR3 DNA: TGTGCCAGCAGTGTAGACGGGACTAGCGGTTGGTTGCAAGAGACCCAGTACTTC. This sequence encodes CASSVDGTSGWLQETQYF.

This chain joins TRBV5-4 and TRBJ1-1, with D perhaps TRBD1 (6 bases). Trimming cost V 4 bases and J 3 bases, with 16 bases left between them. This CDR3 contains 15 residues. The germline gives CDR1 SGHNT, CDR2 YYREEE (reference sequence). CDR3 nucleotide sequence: TGTGCCAGCAGCGGAAGACCGACAGGTTACACTGAAGCTTTCTTT. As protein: CASSGRPTGYTEAFF.

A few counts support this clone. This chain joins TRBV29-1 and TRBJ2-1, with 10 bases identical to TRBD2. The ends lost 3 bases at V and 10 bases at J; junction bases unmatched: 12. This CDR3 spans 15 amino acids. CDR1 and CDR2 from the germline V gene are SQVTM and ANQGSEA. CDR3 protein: CSVEGSGRGSREQFF. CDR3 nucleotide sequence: TGCAGCGTTGAGGGCAGCGGGAGGGGTAGCAGGGAGCAGTTCTTC.

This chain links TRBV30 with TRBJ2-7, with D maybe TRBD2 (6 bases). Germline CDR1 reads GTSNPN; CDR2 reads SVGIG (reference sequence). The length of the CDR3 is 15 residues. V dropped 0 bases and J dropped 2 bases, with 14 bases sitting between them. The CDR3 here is CAWSVLGGGPYEQYF. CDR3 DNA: TGTGCCTGGAGTGTACTCGGGGGAGGCCCCTACGAGCAGTACTTC.

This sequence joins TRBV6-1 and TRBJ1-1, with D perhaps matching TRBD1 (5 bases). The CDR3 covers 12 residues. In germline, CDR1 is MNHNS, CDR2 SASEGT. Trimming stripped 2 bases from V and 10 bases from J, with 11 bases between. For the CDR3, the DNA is TGTGCCAGCAGTGAAATGACAGTCACAGCTTTCTTT. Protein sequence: CASSEMTVTAFF.

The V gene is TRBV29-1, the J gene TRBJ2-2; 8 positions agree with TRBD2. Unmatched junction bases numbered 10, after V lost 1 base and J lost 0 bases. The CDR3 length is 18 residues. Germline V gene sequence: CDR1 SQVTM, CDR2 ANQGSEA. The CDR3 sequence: CSVEGELAGLANTGELFF. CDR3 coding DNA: TGCAGCGTTGAAGGAGAGCTAGCGGGCCTCGCGAACACCGGGGAGCTGTTTTTT.

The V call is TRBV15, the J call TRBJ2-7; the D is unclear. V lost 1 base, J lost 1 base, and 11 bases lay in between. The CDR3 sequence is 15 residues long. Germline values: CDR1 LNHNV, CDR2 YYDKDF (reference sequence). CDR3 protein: CATSRGVAGSYEQYF. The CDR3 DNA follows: TGTGCCACCAGCAGAGGAGTTGCAGGTTCCTACGAGCAGTACTTC.

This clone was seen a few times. CDR3 sequence: CASSVGHRPLDTQYF. The CDR3 DNA sequence: TGTGCCAGCAGCGTGGGACACCGACCCCTCGATACGCAGTATTTT. The chain joins TRBV7-6 to TRBJ2-3; D possibly corresponds to TRBD1 (6 bases). The germline V gene encodes CDR1 SGHVS and CDR2 FNYEAQ. Trimming took 5 bases from V and 6 from J, leaving 18 bases between them. The length of the CDR3 is 15 residues.

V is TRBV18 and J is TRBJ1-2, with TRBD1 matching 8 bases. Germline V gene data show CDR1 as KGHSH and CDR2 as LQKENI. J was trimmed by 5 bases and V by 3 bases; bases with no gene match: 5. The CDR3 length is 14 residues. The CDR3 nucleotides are TGTGCCAGCTCACCCGACAGGGGCATGTATGGCTACACCTTC. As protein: CASSPDRGMYGYTF.

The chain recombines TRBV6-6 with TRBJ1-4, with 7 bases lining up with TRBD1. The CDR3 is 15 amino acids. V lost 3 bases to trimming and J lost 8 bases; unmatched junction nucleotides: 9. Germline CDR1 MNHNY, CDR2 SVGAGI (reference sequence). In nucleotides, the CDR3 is TGTGCCAGCAGTTATCTTTCGACAGGGAGCGAAAAACTGTTTTTT. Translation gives CASSYLSTGSEKLFF.

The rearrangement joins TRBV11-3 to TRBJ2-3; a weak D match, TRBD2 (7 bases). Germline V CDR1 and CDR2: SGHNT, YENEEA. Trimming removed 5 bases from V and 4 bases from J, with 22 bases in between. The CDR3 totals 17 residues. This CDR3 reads CASSEGGVGSAADTQYF. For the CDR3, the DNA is TGTGCCAGCAGCGAAGGGGGGGTCGGGAGTGCGGCAGATACGCAGTATTTT.

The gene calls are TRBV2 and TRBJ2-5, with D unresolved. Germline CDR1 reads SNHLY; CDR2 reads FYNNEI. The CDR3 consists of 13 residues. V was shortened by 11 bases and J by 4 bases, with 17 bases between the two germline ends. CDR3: CALNIMVGETQYF. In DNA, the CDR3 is TGTGCCCTCAATATCATGGTCGGAGAGACCCAGTACTTC.

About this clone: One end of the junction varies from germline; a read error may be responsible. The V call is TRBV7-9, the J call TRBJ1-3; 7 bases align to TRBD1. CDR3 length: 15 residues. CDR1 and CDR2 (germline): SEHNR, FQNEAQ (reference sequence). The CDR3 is CASSVLGTVGNAIYF. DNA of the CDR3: TGTGCCAGCAGCGTACTAGGGACAGTAGGAAACGCCATATATTTT.

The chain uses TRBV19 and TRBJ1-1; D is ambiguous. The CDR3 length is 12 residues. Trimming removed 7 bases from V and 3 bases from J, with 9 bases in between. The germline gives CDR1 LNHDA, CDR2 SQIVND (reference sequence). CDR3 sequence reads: CASIRRDTEAFF. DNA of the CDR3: TGTGCCAGTATTAGAAGAGACACTGAAGCTTTCTTT.

CDR3: CASSPGQGRDEKLFF. CDR3 DNA sequence: TGTGCCAGCTCACCAGGACAGGGAAGGGATGAAAAACTGTTTTTT. The chain is built from TRBV18 and TRBJ1-4; 8 bases line up with TRBD1. This CDR3 region has 15 residues. V was pared by 2 bases and J by 6 bases, with 5 bases of the junction left unmatched. Germline CDR1 is KGHSH and CDR2 is LQKENI.

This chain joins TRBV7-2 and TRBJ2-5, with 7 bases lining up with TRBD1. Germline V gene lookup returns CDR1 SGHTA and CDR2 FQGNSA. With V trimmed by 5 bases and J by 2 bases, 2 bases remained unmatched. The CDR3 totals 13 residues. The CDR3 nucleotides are TGTGCCAGCAGCCAGGGACAGCAAGAGACCCAGTACTTC. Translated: CASSQGQQETQYF.

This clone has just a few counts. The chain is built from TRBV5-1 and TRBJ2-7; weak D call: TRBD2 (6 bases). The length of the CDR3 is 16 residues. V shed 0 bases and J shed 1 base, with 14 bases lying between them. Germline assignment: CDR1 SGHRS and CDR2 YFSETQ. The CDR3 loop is CASSLAGGTISYEQYF. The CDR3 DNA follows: TGCGCCAGCAGCTTGGCCGGGGGTACGATATCCTACGAGCAGTACTTC. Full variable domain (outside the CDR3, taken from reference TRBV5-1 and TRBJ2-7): KAGVTQTPRYLIKTRGQQVTLSCSPISGHRSVSWYQQTPGQGLQFLFEYFSETQRNKGNFPGRFSGRQFSNSRSEMNVSTLELGDSALYLCASSLAGGTISYEQYFGPGTRLTVT.

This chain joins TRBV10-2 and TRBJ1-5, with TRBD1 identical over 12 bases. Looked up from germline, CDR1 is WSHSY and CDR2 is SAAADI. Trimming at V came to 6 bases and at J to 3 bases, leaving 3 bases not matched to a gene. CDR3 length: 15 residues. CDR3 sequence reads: CASRGQGAPNQPQHF. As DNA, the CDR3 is TGCGCCAGCAGGGGACAGGGGGCCCCCAATCAGCCCCAGCATTTT.

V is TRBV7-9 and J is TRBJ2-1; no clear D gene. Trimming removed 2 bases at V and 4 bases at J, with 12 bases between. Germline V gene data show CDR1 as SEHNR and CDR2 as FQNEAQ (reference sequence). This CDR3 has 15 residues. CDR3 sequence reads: CASSLRTGGYNEQFF. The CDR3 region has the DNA TGTGCCAGCAGCTTACGAACGGGTGGGTACAATGAGCAGTTCTTC.

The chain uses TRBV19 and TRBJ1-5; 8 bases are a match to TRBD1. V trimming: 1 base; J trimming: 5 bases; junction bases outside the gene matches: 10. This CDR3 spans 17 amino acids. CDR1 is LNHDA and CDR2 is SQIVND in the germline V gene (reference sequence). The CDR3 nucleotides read TGTGCCAGTAGTATAGGGGCAGGGGGCGCGGTCTATCAGCCCCAGCATTTT. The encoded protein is CASSIGAGGAVYQPQHF.

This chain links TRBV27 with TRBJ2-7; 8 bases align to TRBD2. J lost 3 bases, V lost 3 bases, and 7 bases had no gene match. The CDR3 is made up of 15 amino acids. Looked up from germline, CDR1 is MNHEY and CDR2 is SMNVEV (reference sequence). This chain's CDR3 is CASSLSSGVLYEQYF. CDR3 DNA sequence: TGTGCCAGCAGTTTGAGTAGCGGGGTGCTCTACGAGCAGTACTTC.